A single T cell receptor beta chain is shown here with its context. Its matching antigen is unknown. The read is 3 residues too short to cover the CDR3 end, so that end is filled in from the germline J gene. The CDR3 sequence is 17 residues long. The ends lost 0 bases at V and 7 bases at J; junction bases unmatched: 9. Germline V gene lookup returns CDR1 MNHEY and CDR2 SVGEGT. This entry is derived from a study of T cells in women clearing cervical HPV infection. Study information: Cases: HPV16-related CIN3 or worse on histology, a couple of invasive cancers. Case blood was drawn a median approximately 150 days after lesion detection. Controls were women whose single incident HPV16 infection cleared within 12 months without precancer or cancer.

Profiled with immunoSEQ multiplex PCR; TCRdb holds only in-frame clones, not every one. Across tens of thousands of clones, the top ten clones capture around 1.5% of the sample. Study conclusions and caveats: TRBV6-7 relative abundance averaged roughly 0.1% in cases and about 0.15% in controls.

This chain joins TRBV6-2 or TRBV6-3 and TRBJ1-6, with 7 positions matching TRBD1. This receptor was identified in a woman aged 18-70 years with a cervical HPV16 infection that either progressed to CIN3+ or cleared (not recorded which). The sample was blood buffy coat. The CDR3 protein is CASSYSKAGQANSPLHF. Incomplete CDR3 DNA: TGTGCCAGCAGTTACTCGAAGGCCGGACAGGCAAATTCACCC.